The clone carrying this T cell receptor (beta chain) was seen once. Each PCR replicate from the sorted subsets contained 150 to 250 ng DNA, which is some 31,000 T cell genomes. TCRdb keeps only in-frame clones here, not all; method: immunoSEQ multiplex PCR. The sample lists approximately 720,000 clones; roughly nine tenths were seen once. This record belongs to a study of shared clonotypes between healthy human individuals. V shed 1 base and J shed 2 bases, with 16 bases lying between them. This CDR3 comprises 16 residues. In germline, CDR1 is SGHKS, CDR2 YYEKEE (reference sequence). The naive CD8 population came from CD45RO-negative cells selected for CCR7, without terminally differentiated effector memory CD45RA+ cells.

The sample comprised naive CD8+ T cells sorted from blood. The sequence was collected from a man aged 30 to 45 in good health. The chain joins TRBV5-5 to TRBJ2-7, with D possibly being TRBD2 (6 bases). CDR3 amino acids: CASSLTPGLQAYEQYF. In nucleotides, the CDR3 is TGTGCCAGCAGCTTGACCCCGGGACTCCAAGCCTACGAGCAGTACTTC.